This is a list of T cell receptor beta chains from one sample in a study of CD8 T cells in Susac syndrome. TCRdb itself ran the immunoSEQ multiplex PCR reads through MiXCR, one entry per CDR3 protein. The top ten hold more than 0.1% of the sample, which has around 130,000 distinct CDR3 sequences, 90% to 95% seen once. The sequencing sample was made of CD4+ T cells from PBMCs. The receptor source for this set is a human donor in good health. Each CDR3 is given with its conserved first and last residue. The D gene is left open where the match is weak. The size field is filled for only some rows; it gives once, few, many or a size class.

D gene | J gene | clone size | V gene | CDR3 DNA | CDR3 protein
NA | TRBJ2-1 | NA | TRBV27 | TGTGCCAGCAGCGGGGCAGGAACGGGACGCAATGAGCAGTTCTTC | CASSGAGTGRNEQFF
NA | TRBJ2-1 | NA | TRBV29-1 | TGCAGCGTTGTTAGAAGTGGACCAAGCTCCTACAATGAGCAGTTCTTC | CSVVRSGPSSYNEQFF
NA | TRBJ1-1 | NA | TRBV30 | TGTGCCTGGAGGAGGGGGGGCGGCACTGAAGCTTTCTTT | CAWRRGGGTEAFF
NA | TRBJ2-5 | few | TRBV12-3/TRBV12-4 | TGTGCCAGCAGTCATACCGGGACTGGCCAAGAGACCCAGTACTTC | CASSHTGTGQETQYF
TRBD2 | TRBJ2-2 | NA | TRBV7-9 | TGTGCCAGCTCCTTCGCGGGAGGGATTGACACCGGGGAGCTGTTTTTT | CASSFAGGIDTGELFF
NA | TRBJ1-1 | NA | TRBV6-5 | TGTGCCAGCAGTTACTACGCCACTGAAGCTTTCTTT | CASSYYATEAFF
NA | TRBJ1-1 | NA | TRBV3-1 | TGTGCCAGCAGCCAAGCACTCGGGGGCCTCGAAGCTTTCTTT | CASSQALGGLEAFF
TRBD2 | TRBJ2-5 | NA | TRBV5-6 | TGTGCCAGCAGCCGACTAGCGGGGGCGGGGGAGACCCAGTACTTC | CASSRLAGAGETQYF
TRBD2 | TRBJ2-4 | NA | TRBV5-1 | TGCGCCAGCAGCTTGCCCCCGGGACTAGCGAGAGTACTAGCCAAAAACATTCAGTACTTC | CASSLPPGLARVLAKNIQYF
NA | TRBJ2-5 | NA | TRBV28 | TGTGCCAGCAGCCGCATCCACTCATACTCGTCAGAGACCCAGTACTTC | CASSRIHSYSSETQYF
TRBD1 | TRBJ2-6 | NA | TRBV7-9 | TGTGCCAGCAGTCCACTAGACAGGGCTGGGGCCAACGTCCTGACTTTC | CASSPLDRAGANVLTF
TRBD1 | TRBJ2-3 | NA | TRBV29-1 | TGCAGCGTTGTCCCAGGGGGCATGGCAGATACGCAGTATTTT | CSVVPGGMADTQYF
TRBD1 | TRBJ1-1 | NA | TRBV7-9 | TGTGCCAGCAGCTCAAGAGGCGGGACAGGGGGCACTGAAGCTTTCTTT | CASSSRGGTGGTEAFF
TRBD2 | TRBJ2-1 | NA | TRBV5-1 | TGCGCCAGCAGCGGTCGACTAGCGGGAGTCAATGAGCAGTTCTTC | CASSGRLAGVNEQFF
NA | TRBJ2-4 | NA | TRBV4-1 | TGCGCCAGCAGCCAAGAGTCTCAGGGGATGGGAGCCAAAAACATTCAGTACTTC | CASSQESQGMGAKNIQYF
NA | TRBJ2-5 | NA | TRBV29-1 | TGCAGCGTCTCTAAAGGGACGGCCCCTTGGTCGGAGACCCAGTACTTC | CSVSKGTAPWSETQYF
TRBD2 | TRBJ2-5 | NA | TRBV5-4 | TGTGCCAGCAGCTTGGGTGCGCGGGGGTCGTGGACCCAGTACTTC | CASSLGARGSWTQYF
NA | TRBJ2-7 | NA | TRBV3-1 | TGTGCCAGCAGCCAAGAGCTTTCCTCCTACGAGCAGTACTTC | CASSQELSSYEQYF
TRBD1 | TRBJ1-5 | NA | TRBV20-1 | TGCAGTGCCACGAACAGGGGGCTTCAGCCCCAGCATTTT | CSATNRGLQPQHF
NA | TRBJ1-1 | NA | TRBV28 | TGTGCCAGCAGTGGGGGCGTGCCTCTGAGTGCTTTCTTT | CASSGGVPLSAFF
TRBD2 | TRBJ2-1 | NA | TRBV3-1 | TGTGCCAGCGCCCGGACTAGCGGGGACAATGAGCAGTTCTTC | CASARTSGDNEQFF
TRBD1 | TRBJ2-7 | NA | TRBV20-1 | TGCAGTGCTCCGGGACAGGGAACCGAGCAGTACTTC | CSAPGQGTEQYF
NA | TRBJ1-2 | NA | TRBV6-5 | TGTGCCAGCAGACGAGGGATCTATGGCTACACCTTC | CASRRGIYGYTF
NA | TRBJ2-7 | NA | TRBV3-1 | TGTGCCAGCAGCCAAGATGGGGCTTTTACCAGCTACGAGCAGTACTTC | CASSQDGAFTSYEQYF
NA | TRBJ2-3 | NA | TRBV5-1 | TGCGCCAGCACGTCGGGATCTAGCACAGATACGCAGTATTTT | CASTSGSSTDTQYF
NA | TRBJ1-3 | NA | TRBV9 | TGTGCCAGCAGCACCAGCAGCTCTGGAAACACCATATATTTT | CASSTSSSGNTIYF
NA | TRBJ2-1 | NA | TRBV7-2 | TGTGCCAGCAGCCTCGCCTACAATGAGCAGTTCTTC | CASSLAYNEQFF